A single sample gave rise to the 12 T cell receptor beta chains below, sequenced in a study of OX40 agonist ivuxolimab in advanced cancers. The protocol was immunoSEQ multiplex PCR, while the TCRdb copy is restricted to in-frame clones and leaves out a portion. The table shows 40,000 to 60,000 clones, with roughly 85% occurring only once. This sample comprised CD4+ or CD8+ T cells sorted from blood, obtained in a trial of the OX40 agonist ivuxolimab. These receptors originate from an adult with an advanced solid tumor such as melanoma, head and neck, liver or kidney cancer.

V usage is TRBV5-1 and J usage is TRBJ1-6; the D gene is possibly TRBD1 (6 bases). Trimming removed 2 bases from V and 5 bases from J, with 17 bases in between. This CDR3 has 17 amino acids. Germline CDR1 SGHRS, CDR2 YFSETQ. CDR3 DNA: TGCGCCAGCAGCTTCGACCCCCAGGGGACCGATAATTCACCCCTCCACTTT. It encodes CASSFDPQGTDNSPLHF.

The J gene is TRBJ1-2, the V gene TRBV28; D not certain. Between the trimmed V and J ends, which lost 5 bases and 0 bases, there was a span of 10 bases. The germline V gene encodes CDR1 MDHEN and CDR2 SYDVKM. This CDR3 has 14 residues. The CDR3 DNA is TGTGCCAGCAGTCCCAGGCCAGCTAACTATGGCTACACCTTC. Its protein product is CASSPRPANYGYTF.

This sequence joins TRBV28 and TRBJ1-1; D is uncertain. The CDR3 length is 13 residues. CDR1 and CDR2 (germline): MDHEN, SYDVKM. Between the trimmed V and J ends, which lost 6 bases and 2 bases, there was a span of 10 bases. The CDR3 nucleotides read TGTGCCAGCAGGAGATATAGTAACACTGAAGCTTTCTTT. This translates into CASRRYSNTEAFF.

This clone was detected once. The CDR3 region has the DNA TGTGCCAGCAGCCTGACTCGCGGGGGGTTAAATGAGCAGTTCTTC. Translating gives CASSLTRGGLNEQFF. V usage is TRBV7-9 and J usage is TRBJ2-1, with 8 positions matching TRBD2. With V trimmed by 5 bases and J by 7 bases, 10 bases remained unmatched. The CDR3 has 15 amino acids. CDR1 SEHNR and CDR2 FQNEAQ come from the germline V gene (reference sequence).

The rearrangement joins TRBV6-6 to TRBJ1-3; TRBD1 is a possible D gene (5 bases). Germline values: CDR1 MNHNY, CDR2 SVGAGI (reference sequence). The CDR3 is 12 residues long. The ends were cut back, 7 bases at V and 2 bases at J, with 6 bases in the middle. The CDR3 sequence is CASMGAGNTIYF. The CDR3 bases are TGTGCCAGCATGGGGGCTGGAAACACCATATATTTT.

The CDR3 DNA reads as TGCGCCAGCAGCTTAGGTGCAGGCTCCCGGGCCGGGGAGCTGTTTTTT. Its translation is CASSLGAGSRAGELFF. The chain joins TRBV5-1 to TRBJ2-2; D gene unclear. The V gene lost 2 bases and the J gene lost 6 bases, with 17 bases spanning the gap. Germline CDR1 SGHRS, CDR2 YFSETQ. CDR3 length: 16 residues.

The chain is built from TRBV5-1 and TRBJ1-1; D remains ambiguous. This CDR3 has 14 residues. Trimming left V 0 bases short and J 3 bases short, with 9 bases between. CDR1 and CDR2 (germline): SGHRS, YFSETQ. The CDR3 sequence is CASSLGARDTEAFF. CDR3 DNA: TGCGCCAGCAGCTTGGGCGCCAGAGACACTGAAGCTTTCTTT.

This chain links TRBV10-3 with TRBJ2-5; possibly TRBD1 for D (6 bases). This CDR3 spans 13 amino acids. Germline CDR1 reads ENHRY; CDR2 reads SYGVKD. V was shortened by 10 bases and J by 1 base, with 13 bases between the two germline ends. CDR3 sequence reads: CATEGQLQETQYF. The CDR3 nucleotides read TGTGCCACCGAAGGACAGCTCCAAGAGACCCAGTACTTC.

The chain couples TRBV29-1 to TRBJ2-3, with unresolved D. The CDR3 consists of 16 residues. Per germline, CDR1 SQVTM and CDR2 ANQGSEA. V dropped 2 bases and J dropped 4 bases, with 19 bases sitting between them. The CDR3 nucleotides read TGCAGCGTTGAATTTCCCGCCAGCCTCCGGGCAGATACGCAGTATTTT. Protein sequence: CSVEFPASLRADTQYF.

The V call is TRBV7-3, the J call TRBJ1-3; the D gene is possibly TRBD1 (5 bases). V gave up 2 bases and J gave up 9 bases, with 11 bases separating them. The CDR3 length is 13 residues. CDR1 is SGHTA and CDR2 is FQGTGA in the germline V gene. CDR3 amino acids: CASSLPDTGTIYF. CDR3 coding DNA: TGTGCCAGCAGCTTACCCGACACAGGCACCATATATTTT.

The V call is TRBV7-2, the J call TRBJ2-5, with TRBD2 identical over 13 bases. The germline V gene encodes CDR1 SGHTA and CDR2 FQGNSA. The CDR3 length is 18 residues. V was pared by 3 bases and J by 1 base, with 8 bases of the junction left unmatched. The CDR3 region is CASSFGLAGVIRQETQYF. The CDR3 DNA reads as TGTGCCAGCAGCTTCGGACTAGCGGGAGTGATCCGCCAAGAGACCCAGTACTTC.

This clone was observed a few times. The chain employs TRBV5-6 and TRBJ1-3, with unresolved D. Germline V CDR1 and CDR2: SGHDT, YYEEEE. The CDR3 runs 14 residues. V was clipped by 4 bases and J by 4 bases, with 12 bases between them. CDR3 sequence: CASSIGLWGNTIYF. CDR3 nucleotide sequence: TGTGCCAGCAGCATCGGTCTGTGGGGAAACACCATATATTTT.